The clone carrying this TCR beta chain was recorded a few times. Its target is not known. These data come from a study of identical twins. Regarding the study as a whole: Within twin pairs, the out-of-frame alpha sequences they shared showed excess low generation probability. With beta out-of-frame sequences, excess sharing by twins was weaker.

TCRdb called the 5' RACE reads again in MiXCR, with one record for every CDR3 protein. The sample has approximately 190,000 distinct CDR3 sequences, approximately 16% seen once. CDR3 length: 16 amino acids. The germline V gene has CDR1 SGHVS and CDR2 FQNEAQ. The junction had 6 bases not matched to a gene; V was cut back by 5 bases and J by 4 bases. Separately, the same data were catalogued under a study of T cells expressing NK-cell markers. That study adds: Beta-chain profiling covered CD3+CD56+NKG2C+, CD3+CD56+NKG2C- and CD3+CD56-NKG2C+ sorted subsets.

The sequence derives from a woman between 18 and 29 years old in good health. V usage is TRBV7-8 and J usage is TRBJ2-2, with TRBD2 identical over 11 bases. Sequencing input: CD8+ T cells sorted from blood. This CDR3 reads CASSPPSGGITGELFF. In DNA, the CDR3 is TGTGCCAGCAGCCCTCCTAGCGGGGGGATCACCGGGGAGCTGTTTTTT.